This is a list of T cell receptor beta chains from one sample in a study of PD-1 blockade in classical Hodgkin lymphoma. Sequencing used immunoSEQ multiplex PCR; TCRdb keeps in-frame clones, though not all of them. The data contain over 20,000 clones, around 87% of them seen just once; the ten biggest clones take up over 6%. Sequenced input: CD8+ T cells from blood. The source is a human donor with classical Hodgkin lymphoma. Each CDR3 is given with its conserved first and last residue. A D gene is named only where the DNA matches it firmly.

CDR3aa	v_gene	j_gene	d_gene
CASSAPTSVYEQYF	TRBV28	TRBJ2-7	TRBD2
CASSQEQGSSYNEQFF	TRBV4-1	TRBJ2-1	-
CASSLFTSTGQRDGYTF	TRBV28	TRBJ1-2	TRBD1
CASDRTGLDEQFF	TRBV28	TRBJ2-1	TRBD1
CASSGGSSYEQYF	TRBV9	TRBJ2-7	-
CAWGGEGRETQYF	TRBV30	TRBJ2-5	TRBD2
CASSFGLFEAFF	TRBV13	TRBJ1-1	-
CASSFPAGSEQYF	TRBV28	TRBJ2-7	-
CASSIEDGDYEQYF	TRBV19	TRBJ2-7	-
CASSEENDPAAYNEQFF	TRBV2	TRBJ2-1	-
CASSLHGSSPYNEQFF	TRBV11-2	TRBJ2-1	-
CASSSDATDTQYF	TRBV6-4	TRBJ2-3	-
CASSELVTGGNQPQHF	TRBV2	TRBJ1-5	TRBD1
CASSQELQGHTEAFF	TRBV4-3	TRBJ1-1	-
CASSLNAGSYNEQFF	TRBV7-9	TRBJ2-1	-
CASKLGQGAYEQYF	TRBV28	TRBJ2-7	TRBD1
CASSVAPGQGGNSPLHF	TRBV9	TRBJ1-6	TRBD1
CASREDRDGEKLFF	TRBV6-4	TRBJ1-4	TRBD1
CARSPPGNSYNEQFF	TRBV5-3	TRBJ2-1	-
CASRSINEQFF	TRBV27	TRBJ2-1	-
CASSSQETQYF	TRBV7-3	TRBJ2-5	-
CASSYSRLAVSDTQYF	TRBV6-5	TRBJ2-3	TRBD2